This T cell receptor beta chain was recovered during a study of vaccination and CD4 T cells after COVID-19. Germline V CDR1 and CDR2: SGHVS, FNYEAQ. The length of the CDR3 is 14 residues. J gave up 9 bases and V 5 bases, and 6 bases lay outside the gene matches. An Oncomine TCR Beta short-read assay was used to sequence the DNA from cultured CD4+ T cells. Each CDR3 protein gets one entry after TCRdb re-called the PCR reads with MiXCR. The sample lists under 20,000 distinct CDR3 sequences, approximately 44% seen once, with roughly a sixth in the top ten. This clonotype was counted only a few times. Antigen specificity is unknown. Sample time point: late sampling 161 to 241 days after vaccination in a few convalescent patients. The treatment denotes: roughly ten-day PBMC culture with coronavirus spike peptide pools or control peptides (ViraFEST assay).

The clonotype originates from a human donor who had recovered from COVID-19. Sequenced material: CD4+ T cells from blood, cultured in vitro, taken about 7 months after SARS-CoV-2 vaccination. The V gene is TRBV7-6, the J gene TRBJ1-6, with TRBD1 matching over 8 bases. Here the CDR3 reads CASSLDRVSSPLHF. The CDR3 nucleotides are TGTGCCAGCAGCCTGGACAGGGTTAGTTCACCCCTCCACTTT.